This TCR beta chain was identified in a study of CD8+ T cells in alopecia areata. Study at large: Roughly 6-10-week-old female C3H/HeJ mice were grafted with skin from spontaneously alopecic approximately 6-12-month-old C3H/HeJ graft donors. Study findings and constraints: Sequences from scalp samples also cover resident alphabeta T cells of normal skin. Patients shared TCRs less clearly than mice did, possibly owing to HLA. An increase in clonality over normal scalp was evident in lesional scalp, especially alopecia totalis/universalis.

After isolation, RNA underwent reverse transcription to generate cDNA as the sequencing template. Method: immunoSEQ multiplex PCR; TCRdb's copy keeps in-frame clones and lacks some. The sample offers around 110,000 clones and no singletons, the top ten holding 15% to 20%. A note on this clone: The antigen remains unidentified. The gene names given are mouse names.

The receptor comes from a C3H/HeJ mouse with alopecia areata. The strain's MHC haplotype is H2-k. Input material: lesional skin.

The covered CDR3 bases are TGTGCCAGCAGCGCAACTGGGGCTGGATAT. Its protein is CASSATGAGY. The whole CDR3 protein reads CASSATGAGYEQYF. The chain uses TRBV13-3 and TRBJ2-7; 7 bases match TRBD2. The observed sequence ends 4 residues before the CDR3 terminus, with the missing tail filled in from the germline J gene. This CDR3 comprises 14 residues. Germline CDR1 is NNHDY and CDR2 is SYVADS.